A single sample is the source of the 26 T cell receptor beta chains below, sequenced in a study of blood T cells in healthy people across ages. A second PCR of 7 to 11 cycles used a sample-barcoded 5' primer and a J-beta primer mix. TCRdb redid the calling of the 5' RACE reads with MiXCR, one entry per CDR3 protein. The sample contains some 1.8 million distinct CDR3 sequences, about two fifths of which appear only once. The material sequenced was blood. The receptor set was obtained from a human donor in good health.

The chain employs TRBV28 and TRBJ2-5, with a weak D call TRBD1 (6 bases). The germline CDR1 and CDR2 sequences are MDHEN and SYDVKM. The CDR3 contains 12 residues. V lost 6 bases to trimming and J lost 7 bases, with 12 bases between them. CDR3 DNA: TGTGCCAGCAGCACACTAGGGGGGACCCAGTACTTC. It yields the protein CASSTLGGTQYF. The full variable domain, completed using reference TRBV28 and TRBJ2-5, is DVKVTQSSRYLVKRTGEKVFLECVQDMDHENMFWYRQDPGLGLRLIYFSYDVKMKEKGDIPEGYSVSREKKERFSLILESASTNQTSMYLCASSTLGGTQYFGPGTRLLVL.

This clonotype has a handful of counts. This chain connects TRBV20-1 to TRBJ1-2; TRBD1 agrees at 11 bases. Looked up from germline, CDR1 is DFQATT and CDR2 is SNEGSKA (reference sequence). The ends lost 7 bases at V and 8 bases at J; junction bases unmatched: 6. The CDR3 is 12 amino acids. For the CDR3, the DNA is TGCAGTGAACAGAGGACAGGGGGCGGCTACACCTTC. Its translation: CSEQRTGGGYTF.

Comment on this clonotype: The junction and the germline gene differ at one end; a read error may be behind it. The rearrangement joins TRBV20-1 to TRBJ2-4; 7 bases match TRBD1. The J call may be incorrect, as the DNA end agrees better with TRBJ2-7. This CDR3 region has 14 residues. Germline V gene data show CDR1 as DFQATT and CDR2 as SNEGSKA (reference sequence). CDR3 nucleotides: TGCGGTGCTAGTAGGCAGGGGGATTCCTACGAGCAGTACTTC. Its translation is CGASRQGDSYEQYF.

In its sample, this clonotype was seen many times. This chain uses TRBV7-2 with TRBJ1-4, with no clear D. There are 14 residues in the CDR3. Trimming pared 5 bases from V and 0 bases from J, leaving 7 bases between. The germline CDR1 and CDR2 sequences are SGHTA and FQGNSA. CDR3 coding DNA: TGTGCCAGCAGCCAAGGGCCAACTAATGAAAAACTGTTTTTT. Translated: CASSQGPTNEKLFF.

The J gene is TRBJ2-4, the V gene TRBV6-5, with D unresolved. The CDR3 has 13 amino acids. Trimming removed 0 bases from V and 5 bases from J, with 5 bases in between. Germline lookup yields CDR1 MNHEY and CDR2 SVGAGI. The CDR3 sequence is CASSYSPENIQYF. The CDR3 DNA reads as TGTGCCAGCAGTTACTCACCAGAAAACATTCAGTACTTC.

With regard to this clonotype: The CDR3 end shows no conserved phenylalanine or tryptophan, and so a read error is likely. The chain couples TRBV29-1 to TRBJ2-5; TRBD1 might be the D (5 bases). CDR3 size: 12 residues. The V gene lost 6 bases and the J gene lost 8 bases, with 16 bases spanning the gap. The germline V gene has CDR1 SQVTM and CDR2 ANQGSEA. CDR3 nucleotides: TGCAGCGTCTCCATACAGGCGGCTACCCAGTACCTC. It codes for CSVSIQAATQYL.

This clonotype has just one count. V gene TRBV13 combines with J gene TRBJ2-1; D is unresolved. V was trimmed by 0 bases and J by 10 bases, leaving 19 bases between them. The V gene's germline CDR1 is PRHDT and CDR2 FYEKMQ (reference sequence). This CDR3 region has 16 residues. The CDR3 DNA sequence: TGTGCCAGCAGCTTAGGAGCGCCTGGGGTACCCTACGAGCAGTTCTTC. Protein: CASSLGAPGVPYEQFF.

This chain joins TRBV13 and TRBJ1-2; weak D call: TRBD1 (6 bases). CDR3 length: 13 amino acids. Trimming removed 8 bases at V and 5 bases at J, with 15 bases between. The germline gives CDR1 PRHDT, CDR2 FYEKMQ (reference sequence). The CDR3: CASGEGGRYGYTF. The DNA for the CDR3 is TGTGCCAGCGGAGAGGGGGGTCGGTATGGCTACACCTTC. The full variable domain, completed using reference TRBV13 and TRBJ1-2, is AAGVIQSPRHLIKEKRETATLKCYPIPRHDTVYWYQQGPGQDPQFLISFYEKMQSDKGSIPDRFSAQQFSDYHSELNMSSLELGDSALYFCASGEGGRYGYTFGSGTRLTVV.

This clonotype was seen many times. The gene calls are TRBV7-2 and TRBJ2-5; D gene uncertain. Germline V gene data show CDR1 as SGHTA and CDR2 as FQGNSA. V was pared by 3 bases and J by 2 bases, with 10 bases between. The CDR3 spans 14 residues. The CDR3 loop is CASSFQSSQETQYF. The CDR3 region has the DNA TGTGCCAGCAGCTTTCAATCCTCACAAGAGACCCAGTACTTC.

This clonotype was seen a few times. The chain is built from TRBV12-5 and TRBJ1-1; tentative D call: TRBD1 (5 bases). V was shortened by 2 bases and J by 4 bases, with 11 bases between the two germline ends. Germline CDR1 is LGHNT and CDR2 is FRNRAP. The CDR3 loop spans 14 amino acids. In nucleotides, the CDR3 is TGTGCTAGTGGTTTGTTAGAAGGGGCCACTGAAGCTTTCTTT. Translated, it gives CASGLLEGATEAFF.

The chain is built from TRBV10-3 and TRBJ2-2; D might be TRBD1 (6 bases). Trimming pared 6 bases from V and 5 bases from J, leaving 13 bases between. Looked up from germline, CDR1 is ENHRY and CDR2 is SYGVKD. The CDR3 is made up of 14 amino acids. The chain's CDR3 is CAISTGSGTGELFF. DNA of the CDR3: TGTGCCATCAGCACAGGGTCGGGAACCGGGGAGCTGTTTTTT.

This clonotype was picked up a small number of times. This chain connects TRBV4-3 to TRBJ2-3; D gene ambiguous. The ends were cut back, 0 bases at V and 1 base at J, with 14 bases in the middle. This CDR3 is built from 17 residues. Germline V gene lookup returns CDR1 LGHNA and CDR2 YSLEER. CDR3 in amino acids: CASSQDYVREGTDTQYF. The DNA of the CDR3 is TGCGCCAGCAGCCAAGATTACGTAAGAGAGGGCACAGATACGCAGTATTTT.

This clonotype was seen many times. The chain carries TRBV4-3 and TRBJ2-7; 8 nucleotides agree with TRBD1. Germline-derived CDR1 and CDR2 are LGHNA and YSLEER. Unmatched junction bases numbered 7, after V lost 4 bases and J lost 2 bases. The CDR3 has 15 amino acids. CDR3 sequence (DNA): TGCGCCAGCAGCCGTGGACAGGGCGACACCTACGAGCAGTACTTC. Its translation: CASSRGQGDTYEQYF.

This clonotype was observed once. This chain connects TRBV19 to TRBJ2-7; 10 bases are a match to TRBD1. Looked up from germline, CDR1 is LNHDA and CDR2 is SQIVND (reference sequence). The CDR3 is 15 residues long. J lost 2 bases, V lost 7 bases, and 8 bases had no gene match. The CDR3 region is CASTMGTGVTYEQYF. The DNA for the CDR3 is TGTGCCAGTACCATGGGGACAGGGGTTACCTACGAGCAGTACTTC.

The chain has TRBV11-2 and TRBJ2-7, with TRBD1 matching 8 bases. Losses at the gene ends were 5 bases for V and 6 bases for J; bases not matched to a gene: 15. Germline CDR1 SGHAT, CDR2 FQNNGV. The CDR3 is 16 amino acids. The CDR3 DNA is TGTGCCAGCAGCCCCCGACAGGGGATCACGTTCGGCGAGCAGTACTTC. Protein sequence: CASSPRQGITFGEQYF. Full variable domain (outside the CDR3, taken from reference TRBV11-2 and TRBJ2-7): EAGVAQSPRYKIIEKRQSVAFWCNPISGHATLYWYQQILGQGPKLLIQFQNNGVVDDSQLPKDRFSAERLKGVDSTLKIQPAKLEDSAVYLCASSPRQGITFGEQYFGPGTRLTVT.

This chain uses TRBV10-3 with TRBJ2-2; possibly TRBD2 for D (6 bases). This CDR3 has 12 amino acids. Germline lookup yields CDR1 ENHRY and CDR2 SYGVKD. Trimming took off 10 bases at V and 5 bases at J, with 11 bases between the two ends. The CDR3 region has the DNA TGTGCCACTGGGACTTTAACCGGGGAGCTGTTTTTT. Its translation is CATGTLTGELFF.

This sequence joins TRBV7-3 and TRBJ2-2; D perhaps matches TRBD2 (6 bases). The CDR3 spans 14 residues. CDR1 and CDR2 (germline): SGHTA, FQGTGA. Trimming pared 4 bases from V and 7 bases from J, leaving 13 bases between. CDR3 nucleotides: TGTGCCAGCAGCTCTACCGGGGGAGGCGGGGAGCTGTTTTTT. Its translation: CASSSTGGGGELFF.

As concerns this clonotype: At one end the junction does not follow the germline gene, possibly because of a read error. The chain couples TRBV7-8 to TRBJ1-1, with unresolved D. Per germline, CDR1 SGHVS and CDR2 FQNEAQ. The CDR3 loop spans 18 amino acids. CDR3: CASSLGENRGTPNTVAFF. In DNA, the CDR3 is TGTGCCAGCAGCTTAGGTGAAAACCGTGGTACACCGAACACTGTAGCTTTCTTT.

CDR3 coding DNA: TGCGCCAGCAGCCTGACTAGCGGGAGAGGAAATGAGCAGTTCTTC. Translated, it gives CASSLTSGRGNEQFF. The V and J genes are TRBV4-3 and TRBJ2-1; 12 nucleotides match TRBD2. The CDR3 is 15 amino acids. The V gene's germline CDR1 is LGHNA and CDR2 YSLEER. V was clipped by 4 bases and J by 7 bases; unmatched bases: 5.

This clonotype was seen a handful of times. This chain links TRBV29-1 with TRBJ2-6, with 8 positions matching TRBD1. V shed 6 bases and J 0 bases; nucleotides not matched to a gene: 4. The CDR3 is 15 amino acids. Germline lookup yields CDR1 SQVTM and CDR2 ANQGSEA. CDR3 sequence reads: CSVPTGGSGANVLTF. In DNA form, the CDR3 reads TGCAGCGTACCAACAGGGGGCTCTGGGGCCAACGTCCTGACTTTC.

The gene calls are TRBV5-1 and TRBJ2-1; TRBD2 aligns across 10 bases. The last part of the DNA fits TRBJ2-7 better; the J call may be wrong. Germline loops: CDR1 SGHRS, CDR2 YFSETQ. This CDR3 contains 15 residues. This CDR3 reads CASSYHTSGENEQYF. CDR3 nucleotides: TGCGCCAGCAGCTACCATACTAGCGGGGAAAATGAGCAGTACTTC.

CDR3 loop: CASSLEAAGGARSETQYF. CDR3 nucleotides: TGCGCCAGCAGCTTGGAGGCAGCGGGGGGGGCCCGTTCAGAGACCCAGTACTTC. The V call is TRBV5-1, the J call TRBJ2-5; 10 nucleotides agree with TRBD2. The V segment lost 0 bases and the J segment 4 bases; nucleotides outside the gene matches: 12. Germline lookup yields CDR1 SGHRS and CDR2 YFSETQ. The CDR3 has 18 amino acids.

The CDR3 loop reads CSARGNRDQPQHF. The CDR3 coding sequence is TGCAGTGCTAGAGGGAACAGGGACCAGCCCCAGCATTTT. V and J are TRBV20-1 and TRBJ1-5, with D perhaps matching TRBD1 (6 bases). V dropped 1 base and J dropped 7 bases, with 11 bases sitting between them. The CDR3 is 13 amino acids. Germline assignment: CDR1 DFQATT and CDR2 SNEGSKA (reference sequence).

The V gene is TRBV7-8, the J gene TRBJ2-2; TRBD2 is a possible D gene (6 bases). The CDR3 contains 17 residues. The V gene lost 2 bases and the J gene lost 1 base, with 14 bases spanning the gap. Per germline, CDR1 SGHVS and CDR2 FQNEAQ. DNA for the CDR3: TGTGCCAGCAGCTTATTTTCCCGGGGACTGAACACCGGGGAGCTGTTTTTT. Its translation is CASSLFSRGLNTGELFF.

The chain joins TRBV6-6 to TRBJ2-7; perhaps TRBD2 as D (6 bases). Germline assignment: CDR1 MNHNY and CDR2 SVGAGI (reference sequence). The CDR3 consists of 13 residues. Deletions cut 6 bases from V and 4 bases from J, with 13 bases between. Here the CDR3 reads CASRDGTYYEQYF. DNA of the CDR3: TGTGCCAGCAGAGATGGGACTTATTACGAGCAGTACTTC.

This clonotype was seen only a few times. The chain recombines TRBV3-1 with TRBJ2-1; TRBD1 is a possible D gene (6 bases). The V and J ends lost 2 bases and 10 bases respectively, with 6 bases between them. The CDR3 consists of 11 residues. Germline CDR1 and CDR2: LGHDT and YNNKEL (reference sequence). CDR3 coding DNA: TGTGCCAGCAGCCAACAGGGGGAGCAGTTCTTC. This sequence encodes CASSQQGEQFF.